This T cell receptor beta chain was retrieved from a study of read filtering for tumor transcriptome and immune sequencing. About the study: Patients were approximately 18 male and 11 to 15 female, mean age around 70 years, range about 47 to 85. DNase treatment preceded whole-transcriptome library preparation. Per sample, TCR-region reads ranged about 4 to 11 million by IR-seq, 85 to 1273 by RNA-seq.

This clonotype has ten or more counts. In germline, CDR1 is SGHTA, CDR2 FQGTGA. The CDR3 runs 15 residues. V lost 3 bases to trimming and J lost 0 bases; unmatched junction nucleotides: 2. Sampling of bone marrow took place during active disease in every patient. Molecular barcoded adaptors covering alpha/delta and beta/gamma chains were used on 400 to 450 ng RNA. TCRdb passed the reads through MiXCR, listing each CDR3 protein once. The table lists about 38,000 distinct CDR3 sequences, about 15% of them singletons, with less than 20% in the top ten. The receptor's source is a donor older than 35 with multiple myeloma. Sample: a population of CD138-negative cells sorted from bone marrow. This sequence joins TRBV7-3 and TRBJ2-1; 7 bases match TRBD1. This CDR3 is CASSFGQVSYNEQFF. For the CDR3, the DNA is TGTGCCAGCAGCTTCGGACAGGTCTCCTACAATGAGCAGTTCTTC. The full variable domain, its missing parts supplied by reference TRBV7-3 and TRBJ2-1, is GAGVSQTPSNKVTEKGKYVELRCDPISGHTALYWYRQSLGQGPEFLIYFQGTGAADDSGLPNDRFFAVRPEGSVSTLKIQRTERGDSAVYLCASSFGQVSYNEQFFGPGTRLTVL.